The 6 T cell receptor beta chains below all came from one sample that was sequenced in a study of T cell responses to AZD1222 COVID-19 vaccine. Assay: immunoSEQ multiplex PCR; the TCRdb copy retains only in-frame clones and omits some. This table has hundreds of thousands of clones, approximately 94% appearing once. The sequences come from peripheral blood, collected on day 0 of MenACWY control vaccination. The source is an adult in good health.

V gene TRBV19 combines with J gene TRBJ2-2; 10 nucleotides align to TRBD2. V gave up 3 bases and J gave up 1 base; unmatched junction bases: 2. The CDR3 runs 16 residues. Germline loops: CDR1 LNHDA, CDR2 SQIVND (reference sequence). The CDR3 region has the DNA TGTGCCAGTAGTATCAGGACTAGCGGGAACACCGGGGAGCTGTTTTTT. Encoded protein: CASSIRTSGNTGELFF.

The CDR3 region is CASSLETDFQETQYF. CDR3 in DNA: TGTGCCAGCAGCTTGGAAACCGATTTCCAAGAGACCCAGTACTTC. The gene calls are TRBV5-4 and TRBJ2-5; D remains ambiguous. The CDR3 has 15 residues. CDR1 and CDR2 (germline): SGHNT, YYREEE (reference sequence). The V gene lost 0 bases and the J gene lost 1 base, with 10 bases spanning the gap.

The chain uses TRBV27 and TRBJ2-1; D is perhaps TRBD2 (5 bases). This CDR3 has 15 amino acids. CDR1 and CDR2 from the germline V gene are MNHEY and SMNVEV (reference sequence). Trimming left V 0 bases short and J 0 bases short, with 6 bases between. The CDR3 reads CASSLSGSSYNEQFF. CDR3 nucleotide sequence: TGTGCCAGCAGTTTATCAGGGAGCTCCTACAATGAGCAGTTCTTC.

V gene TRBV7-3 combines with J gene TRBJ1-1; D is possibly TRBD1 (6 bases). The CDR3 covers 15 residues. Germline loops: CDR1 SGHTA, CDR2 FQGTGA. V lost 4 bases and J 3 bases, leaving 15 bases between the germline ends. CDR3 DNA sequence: TGTGCCAGCAGCTCCGGACAGCCGAGGGACACTGAAGCTTTCTTT. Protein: CASSSGQPRDTEAFF.

Written as DNA, the CDR3 is TGTGCCAGTAGCGGGACAGGGAGAAGCAATCAGCCCCAGCATTTT. This translates into CASSGTGRSNQPQHF. The V call is TRBV19, the J call TRBJ1-5; 9 bases align to TRBD1. CDR3 length: 15 residues. Per germline, CDR1 LNHDA and CDR2 SQIVND (reference sequence). V trimming: 6 bases; J trimming: 1 base; junction bases outside the gene matches: 4. The variable domain in full, with the rest retrieved from reference TRBV19 and TRBJ1-5, is DGGITQSPKYLFRKEGQNVTLSCEQNLNHDAMYWYRQDPGQGLRLIYYSQIVNDFQKGDIAEGYSVSREKKESFPLTVTSAQKNPTAFYLCASSGTGRSNQPQHFGDGTRLSIL.

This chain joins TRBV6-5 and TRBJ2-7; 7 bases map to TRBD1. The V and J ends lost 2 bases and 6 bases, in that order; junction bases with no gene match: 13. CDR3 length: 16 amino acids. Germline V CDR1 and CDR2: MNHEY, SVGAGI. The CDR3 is CASSYPSTGVKSEQYF. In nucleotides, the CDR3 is TGTGCCAGCAGTTACCCTTCCACAGGGGTTAAGTCCGAGCAGTACTTC.